These 32 T cell receptor beta chains were all obtained from the same sample, sequenced in a study of blood T cell repertoires in COVID-19. The data were produced by immunoSEQ multiplex PCR, yet TCRdb's version contains in-frame clones alone and is incomplete. Among roughly 200,000 clones listed, more than 70% were seen once. The sequenced sample consisted of PBMCs or T cells enriched from blood (not recorded which). These receptors originate from a man aged 35 to 55 with acute COVID-19.

The DNA for the CDR3 is TGTGCCTGGGGACAGGGGGTCTACGAGCAGTACTTC. This codes for CAWGQGVYEQYF. V gene TRBV30 combines with J gene TRBJ2-7; 10 positions agree with TRBD1. Losses at the gene ends were 5 bases for V and 3 bases for J; bases not matched to a gene: 1. The CDR3 length is 12 residues. Germline loops: CDR1 GTSNPN, CDR2 SVGIG (reference sequence).

This chain links TRBV11-2 with TRBJ2-1; D call uncertain. The V end was cut by 3 bases, the J end by 9 bases, with 15 bases between. The CDR3 totals 14 residues. Germline assignment: CDR1 SGHAT and CDR2 FQNNGV. DNA of the CDR3: TGTGCCAGCAGCTTTAAGCCCCCCCCAGGTGAGCAGTTCTTC. Protein: CASSFKPPPGEQFF.

The genes are TRBV28 and TRBJ1-5; a weak D match, TRBD1 (6 bases). The CDR3 is 13 amino acids. Per the germline V gene, CDR1 is MDHEN and CDR2 is SYDVKM. With 8 bases removed from V and 6 bases from J, the gap between germline ends came to 14 bases. The CDR3: CASYLRGGQPQHF. CDR3 DNA: TGTGCCAGCTACTTGAGAGGGGGTCAGCCCCAGCATTTT. Using reference TRBV28 and TRBJ1-5 for the parts outside the CDR3, the full variable domain is DVKVTQSSRYLVKRTGEKVFLECVQDMDHENMFWYRQDPGLGLRLIYFSYDVKMKEKGDIPEGYSVSREKKERFSLILESASTNQTSMYLCASYLRGGQPQHFGDGTRLSIL.

The chain carries TRBV27 and TRBJ2-4, with a possible D match to TRBD2 (5 bases). Trimming stripped 2 bases from V and 9 bases from J, with 14 bases between. Germline V lookup: CDR1 MNHEY, CDR2 SMNVEV (reference sequence). This CDR3 comprises 14 residues. Written as DNA, the CDR3 is TGTGCCAGCAGTTTAGCGGGCCCCCAAAGCATTCAGTACTTC. Its protein is CASSLAGPQSIQYF.

The chain is built from TRBV19 and TRBJ2-1; 9 nucleotides agree with TRBD2. Germline-derived CDR1 and CDR2 are LNHDA and SQIVND (reference sequence). Germline trimming cut 10 bases from V and 9 bases from J; bases unmatched to any gene: 13. The CDR3 has 14 amino acids. The CDR3 loop is CATGVSGSRAEQFF. CDR3 in DNA: TGTGCCACTGGGGTTAGCGGGAGTAGGGCTGAGCAGTTCTTC.

This chain links TRBV5-1 with TRBJ2-2, with 9 bases matching TRBD1. V was pared by 0 bases and J by 3 bases, with 3 bases of the junction left unmatched. This CDR3 has 16 residues. Per the germline V gene, CDR1 is SGHRS and CDR2 is YFSETQ. DNA of the CDR3: TGCGCCAGCAGCTTGGGTGGACAGGGGTACACCGGGGAGCTGTTTTTT. Translation gives CASSLGGQGYTGELFF.

This clone was detected once. The chain has TRBV29-1 and TRBJ1-4; D is ambiguous. CDR1 and CDR2 from the germline V gene are SQVTM and ANQGSEA. V lost 1 base to trimming and J lost 5 bases, with 11 bases between them. This CDR3 region has 14 residues. Here the CDR3 DNA reads TGCAGCGTTGAAGGGTCTGCTACCAATGAAAAACTGTTTTTT. Translation: CSVEGSATNEKLFF.

The chain joins TRBV6-5 to TRBJ1-5; 7 nucleotides agree with TRBD1. There are 14 residues in the CDR3. Germline values: CDR1 MNHEY, CDR2 SVGAGI. V shed 0 bases, J shed 7 bases, and the junction held 3 bases outside the gene matches. In DNA form, the CDR3 reads TGTGCCAGCAGTTACTCAGGGGGCCAGCAGCCCCAGCATTTT. It codes for CASSYSGGQQPQHF.

The chain recombines TRBV2 with TRBJ1-5; D is unresolved. CDR1 is SNHLY and CDR2 is FYNNEI in the germline V gene. There are 14 residues in the CDR3. The ends were cut back, 5 bases at V and 4 bases at J, with 12 bases in the middle. The CDR3 loop is CASSSNSLNQPQHF. DNA for the CDR3: TGTGCCAGCAGTTCGAACAGTTTAAATCAGCCCCAGCATTTT.

The chain recombines TRBV29-1 with TRBJ1-2; tentatively, D is TRBD1 (5 bases). The CDR3 totals 13 residues. V lost 1 base to trimming and J lost 6 bases, with 12 bases between them. The germline V gene encodes CDR1 SQVTM and CDR2 ANQGSEA. In DNA form, the CDR3 reads TGCAGCGTTGAAGCTCGCAGGGCCCATGGCTACACCTTC. Protein: CSVEARRAHGYTF.

This clone was observed once. Germline and junction disagree at one end, which may indicate a read error. The gene calls are TRBV6-5 and TRBJ1-6; D is perhaps TRBD1 (5 bases). CDR3 length: 14 amino acids. Germline-derived CDR1 and CDR2 are MNHEY and SVGAGI. CDR3 nucleotide sequence: TGTGCCAGCAGTTACTCAGGTTGGGGACTGGAGAAATTATTT. Its protein is CASSYSGWGLEKLF.

V and J are TRBV12-5 and TRBJ2-7; unclear D gene. Germline V gene sequence: CDR1 LGHNT, CDR2 FRNRAP. CDR3 length: 15 residues. V lost 0 bases and J lost 4, with 13 bases in between. The CDR3 sequence: CASGLVRGSSYEQYF. The CDR3 DNA is TGTGCTAGTGGTTTGGTACGTGGCAGTTCTTACGAGCAGTACTTC.

The chain has TRBV2 and TRBJ1-1; D ambiguous. Germline CDR1 is SNHLY and CDR2 is FYNNEI. V was pared by 1 base and J by 4 bases, with 7 bases between. The CDR3 runs to 13 residues. CDR3 nucleotides: TGTGCCAGCAGTGAAGGGAGGCGCACTGAAGCTTTCTTT. It translates to CASSEGRRTEAFF.

This chain joins TRBV6-5 and TRBJ2-1; 10 bases map to TRBD2. The CDR3 contains 15 residues. With V trimmed by 7 bases and J by 6 bases, 9 bases remained unmatched. Germline V gives CDR1 MNHEY, CDR2 SVGAGI. DNA for the CDR3: TGTGCCAGCAAAATGGGGACTAGCGTCGCCAATGAGCAGTTCTTC. Protein sequence: CASKMGTSVANEQFF.

The chain uses TRBV9 and TRBJ1-1; 7 bases align to TRBD1. V gave up 2 bases and J gave up 1 base; unmatched junction bases: 5. The CDR3 spans 15 residues. CDR1 and CDR2 (germline): SGDLS, YYNGEE. As DNA, the CDR3 is TGTGCCAGCAGCGTGGCGACAGGGTGGAACACTGAAGCTTTCTTT. It specifies CASSVATGWNTEAFF.

The CDR3 DNA sequence: TGTGCCAGCAGCTTAATGAGACAGGGATTAGAGACCCAGTACTTC. This codes for CASSLMRQGLETQYF. This rearrangement joins TRBV11-2 to TRBJ2-5; 7 nucleotides line up with TRBD1. Germline CDR1 is SGHAT and CDR2 is FQNNGV. CDR3 size: 15 residues. J lost 4 bases, V lost 2 bases, and 7 bases had no gene match.

The chain joins TRBV30 to TRBJ1-4; D remains unclear. V lost 6 bases to trimming and J lost 7 bases, with 15 bases between them. In germline, CDR1 is GTSNPN, CDR2 SVGIG (reference sequence). There are 13 residues in the CDR3. CDR3 in amino acids: CACLPRGFEKLFF. Written as DNA, the CDR3 is TGTGCCTGTTTGCCCCGAGGGTTTGAAAAACTGTTTTTT.

The chain employs TRBV7-9 and TRBJ2-1; 14 bases fit TRBD2. The J segment lost 8 bases and the V segment lost 6 bases, leaving 6 bases of the junction unmatched. This CDR3 has 15 residues. Germline CDR1 SEHNR, CDR2 FQNEAQ (reference sequence). The DNA of the CDR3 is TGTGCCAGCAGTTTGACTAGCGGGAGGGTCTATGAGCAGTTCTTC. Translated: CASSLTSGRVYEQFF. The full variable domain, rest sourced from reference TRBV7-9 and TRBJ2-1, is DTGVSQNPRHKITKRGQNVTFRCDPISEHNRLYWYRQTLGQGPEFLTYFQNEAQLEKSRLLSDRFSAERPKGSFSTLEIQRTEQGDSAMYLCASSLTSGRVYEQFFGPGTRLTVL.

The V gene is TRBV3-1 (or the pseudogene TRBV3-2), the J gene TRBJ2-7, with TRBD1 as a possible D gene (6 bases). V was pared by 3 bases and J by 5 bases, with 17 bases between. There are 15 residues in the CDR3. Germline V CDR1 and CDR2: LGHDT, YNNKEL (reference sequence). For the CDR3, the DNA is TGTGCCAGCAGCCACCGGGGCCGGGGACAAGACGAGCAGTACTTC. As protein: CASSHRGRGQDEQYF.

This chain joins TRBV19 and TRBJ2-3; a weak D match, TRBD2 (6 bases). This CDR3 is built from 14 residues. CDR1 and CDR2 (germline): LNHDA, SQIVND (reference sequence). V lost 7 bases, J lost 3 bases, and 14 bases lay in between. The CDR3 loop reads CASTLRGRTDTQYF. The CDR3 DNA reads as TGTGCCAGTACTCTGAGAGGGAGGACAGATACGCAGTATTTT.

This clone was picked up a small number of times. The rearrangement joins TRBV9 to TRBJ2-7, with 8 bases lining up with TRBD2. V trimming: 5 bases; J trimming: 0 bases; junction bases outside the gene matches: 4. CDR1 and CDR2 (germline): SGDLS, YYNGEE. The CDR3 totals 14 residues. The CDR3 region has the DNA TGTGCCAGCAGTGTTAGCGGGGCCTCCTACGAGCAGTACTTC. Its translation: CASSVSGASYEQYF.

The chain is built from TRBV4-1 and TRBJ2-7; 8 bases are a match to TRBD2. The CDR3 runs 15 residues. Trimming at V came to 3 bases and at J to 2 bases, leaving 6 bases not matched to a gene. The germline V gene encodes CDR1 MGHRA and CDR2 YSYEKL. CDR3 residues: CASSQRTSLTYEQYF. The CDR3 bases are TGCGCCAGCAGCCAGAGGACTAGCTTGACCTACGAGCAGTACTTC.

The rearrangement uses TRBV27 and TRBJ2-2; D may be TRBD1 (5 bases). The CDR3 contains 13 residues. Trimming took off 4 bases at V and 9 bases at J, with 12 bases between the two ends. The germline V gene has CDR1 MNHEY and CDR2 SMNVEV (reference sequence). In nucleotides, the CDR3 is TGTGCCAGCAGTTCCAGGGTCTTAAGGGAGCTGTTTTTT. Its protein product is CASSSRVLRELFF.

The chain is built from TRBV18 and TRBJ2-3, with TRBD2 identical over 12 bases. This CDR3 comprises 16 residues. V trimming: 0 bases; J trimming: 6 bases; junction bases outside the gene matches: 4. CDR1 and CDR2 (germline): KGHSH, LQKENI. This chain's CDR3 is CASSPPGLAGGDTQYF. In DNA form, the CDR3 reads TGTGCCAGCTCACCACCGGGACTAGCGGGCGGTGATACGCAGTATTTT.

This clone was detected a few times. The chain uses TRBV5-1 and TRBJ1-1, with 7 bases fitting TRBD1. This CDR3 has 14 amino acids. The trim removed 3 bases at V and 1 base at J, leaving 3 bases unmatched. Germline assignment: CDR1 SGHRS and CDR2 YFSETQ. This CDR3 is CASSSGTENTEAFF. The CDR3 nucleotides are TGCGCCAGCAGCTCCGGGACAGAGAACACTGAAGCTTTCTTT.

J is TRBJ2-3 and V is TRBV7-9; D ambiguous. V was clipped by 0 bases and J by 4 bases, with 11 bases between them. This CDR3 comprises 15 residues. The V gene's germline CDR1 is SEHNR and CDR2 FQNEAQ (reference sequence). The DNA for the CDR3 is TGTGCCAGCAGCTTAGCGGGTCTAGTGTCAGATACGCAGTATTTT. Encoded protein: CASSLAGLVSDTQYF.

The rearrangement uses TRBV2 and TRBJ2-7; 10 bases match TRBD2. J lost 6 bases, V lost 7 bases, and 9 bases had no gene match. The CDR3 consists of 14 residues. Germline V gives CDR1 SNHLY, CDR2 FYNNEI. DNA of the CDR3: TGTGCCAGCAAAACACCGGGACTAGCGTTCGAGCAGTACTTC. It translates to CASKTPGLAFEQYF.

The chain employs TRBV4-1 and TRBJ2-5; 11 positions match TRBD1. The CDR3 consists of 15 residues. The trim removed 5 bases at V and 3 bases at J, leaving 5 bases unmatched. Germline V lookup: CDR1 MGHRA, CDR2 YSYEKL. The chain's CDR3 is CASSTRTGGKETQYF. In DNA, the CDR3 is TGCGCCAGCAGCACCCGGACAGGGGGCAAAGAGACCCAGTACTTC.

This clone was recorded once. The rearrangement links TRBV6-5 to TRBJ2-7; the D is unclear. Germline assignment: CDR1 MNHEY and CDR2 SVGAGI. V lost 8 bases and J lost 2, with 4 bases in between. The CDR3 is 10 amino acids. The CDR3 region is CASGPYEQYF. The DNA of the CDR3 is TGTGCCAGCGGGCCCTACGAGCAGTACTTC.

This chain connects TRBV6-1 to TRBJ1-5; TRBD1 aligns across 7 bases. The CDR3 loop spans 17 amino acids. Germline CDR1 MNHNS, CDR2 SASEGT. J lost 5 bases, V lost 3 bases, and 13 bases had no gene match. The CDR3 protein is CASSDTVGTALDQPQHF. CDR3 nucleotide sequence: TGTGCCAGCAGTGATACGGTAGGGACAGCTTTGGATCAGCCCCAGCATTTT.

The chain employs TRBV12-5 and TRBJ2-3, with 10 nucleotides matching TRBD2. The J segment lost 1 base and the V segment lost 0 bases, leaving 1 base of the junction unmatched. This CDR3 spans 16 amino acids. Per the germline V gene, CDR1 is LGHNT and CDR2 is FRNRAP. CDR3 nucleotide sequence: TGTGCTAGTGGTTTGGTAGGACTAGCGGGCACAGATACGCAGTATTTT. The encoded protein is CASGLVGLAGTDTQYF. Supplemented by reference TRBV12-5 and TRBJ2-3, the full variable domain reads DARVTQTPRHKVTEMGQEVTMRCQPILGHNTVFWYRQTMMQGLELLAYFRNRAPLDDSGMPKDRFSAEMPDATLATLKIQPSEPRDSAVYFCASGLVGLAGTDTQYFGPGTRLTVL.

The CDR3 coding sequence is TGTGCCAGCAGTTCCTCGGGACAGGGCTACAATGAGCAGTTCTTC. Amino acid sequence: CASSSSGQGYNEQFF. The chain recombines TRBV28 with TRBJ2-1; TRBD1 agrees at 9 bases. The germline gives CDR1 MDHEN, CDR2 SYDVKM. This CDR3 has 15 amino acids. Losses at the gene ends were 4 bases for V and 3 bases for J; bases not matched to a gene: 4. The variable domain in full, completed from reference TRBV28 and TRBJ2-1, reads DVKVTQSSRYLVKRTGEKVFLECVQDMDHENMFWYRQDPGLGLRLIYFSYDVKMKEKGDIPEGYSVSREKKERFSLILESASTNQTSMYLCASSSSGQGYNEQFFGPGTRLTVL.